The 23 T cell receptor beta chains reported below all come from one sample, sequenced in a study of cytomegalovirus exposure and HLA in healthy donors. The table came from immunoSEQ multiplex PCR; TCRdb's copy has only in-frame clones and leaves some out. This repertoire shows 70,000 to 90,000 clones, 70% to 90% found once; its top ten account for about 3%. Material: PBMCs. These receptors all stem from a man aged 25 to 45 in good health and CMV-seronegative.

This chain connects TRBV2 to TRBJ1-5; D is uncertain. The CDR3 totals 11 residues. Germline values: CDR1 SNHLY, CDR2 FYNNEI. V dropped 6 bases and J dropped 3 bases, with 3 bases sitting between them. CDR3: CASRANQPQHF. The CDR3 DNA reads TGTGCCAGCAGAGCCAATCAGCCCCAGCATTTT.

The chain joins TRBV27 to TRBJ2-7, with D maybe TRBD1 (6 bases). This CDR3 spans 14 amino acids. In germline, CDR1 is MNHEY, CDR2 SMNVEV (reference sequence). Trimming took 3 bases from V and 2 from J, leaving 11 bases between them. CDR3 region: CASSFQQGTYEQYF. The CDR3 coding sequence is TGTGCCAGCAGTTTTCAACAGGGTACCTACGAGCAGTACTTC.

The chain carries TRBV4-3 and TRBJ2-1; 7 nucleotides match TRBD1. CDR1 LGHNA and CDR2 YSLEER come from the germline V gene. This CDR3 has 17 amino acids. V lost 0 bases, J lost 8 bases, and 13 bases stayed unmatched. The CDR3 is CASSQDPRQGIVDEQFF. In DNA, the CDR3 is TGCGCCAGCAGCCAAGATCCCCGACAGGGTATAGTTGATGAGCAGTTCTTC.

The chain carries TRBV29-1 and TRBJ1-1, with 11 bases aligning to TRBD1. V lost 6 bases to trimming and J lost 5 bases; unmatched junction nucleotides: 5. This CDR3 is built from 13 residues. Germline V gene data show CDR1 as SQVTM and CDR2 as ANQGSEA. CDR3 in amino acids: CSVGQGENTEAFF. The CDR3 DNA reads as TGCAGCGTGGGACAGGGGGAGAATACTGAAGCTTTCTTT.

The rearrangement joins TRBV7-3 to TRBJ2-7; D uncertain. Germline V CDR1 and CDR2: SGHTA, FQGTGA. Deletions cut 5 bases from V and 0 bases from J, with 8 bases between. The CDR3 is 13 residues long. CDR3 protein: CASSPYYSYEQYF. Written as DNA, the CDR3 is TGTGCCAGCAGCCCGTACTACTCCTACGAGCAGTACTTC. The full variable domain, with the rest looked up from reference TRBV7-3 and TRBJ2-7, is GAGVSQTPSNKVTEKGKYVELRCDPISGHTALYWYRQSLGQGPEFLIYFQGTGAADDSGLPNDRFFAVRPEGSVSTLKIQRTERGDSAVYLCASSPYYSYEQYFGPGTRLTVT.

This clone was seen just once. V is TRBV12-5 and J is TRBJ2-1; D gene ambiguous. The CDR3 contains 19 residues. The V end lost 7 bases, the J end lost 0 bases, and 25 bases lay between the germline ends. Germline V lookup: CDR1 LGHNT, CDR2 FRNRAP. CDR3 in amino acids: CASAWSISAGLSSYNEQFF. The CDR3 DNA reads TGTGCTAGTGCATGGTCCATCTCCGCAGGCTTAAGCTCCTACAATGAGCAGTTCTTC.

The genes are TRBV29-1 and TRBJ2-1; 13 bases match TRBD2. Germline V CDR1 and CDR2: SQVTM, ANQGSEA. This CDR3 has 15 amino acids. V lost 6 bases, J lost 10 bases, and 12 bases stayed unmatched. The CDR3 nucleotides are TGCAGCGTGGTACACACTAGCGGGGGGGCACAAGAGCAGTTCTTC. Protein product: CSVVHTSGGAQEQFF.

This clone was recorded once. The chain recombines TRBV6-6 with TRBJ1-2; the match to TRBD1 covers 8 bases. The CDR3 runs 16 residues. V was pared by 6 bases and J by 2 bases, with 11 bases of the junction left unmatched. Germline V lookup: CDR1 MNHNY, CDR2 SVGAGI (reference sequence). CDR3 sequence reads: CASRGQGLSRNYGYTF. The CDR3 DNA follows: TGTGCCAGCAGAGGACAGGGTCTCAGCCGGAACTATGGCTACACCTTC.

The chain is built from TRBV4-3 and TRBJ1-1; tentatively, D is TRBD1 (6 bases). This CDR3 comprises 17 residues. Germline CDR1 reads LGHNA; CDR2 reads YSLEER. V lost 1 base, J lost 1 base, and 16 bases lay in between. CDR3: CASSQGGPGEGNTEAFF. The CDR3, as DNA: TGCGCCAGCAGCCAAGGAGGCCCAGGGGAAGGGAACACTGAAGCTTTCTTT.

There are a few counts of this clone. The CDR3 loop reads CSVETSGTDTQYF. Here the CDR3 DNA reads TGCAGCGTTGAGACTAGCGGGACCGATACGCAGTATTTT. The rearrangement links TRBV29-1 to TRBJ2-3, with 11 bases aligning to TRBD2. J gave up 6 bases and V 3 bases, and 2 bases lay outside the gene matches. This CDR3 is built from 13 residues. Germline CDR1 SQVTM, CDR2 ANQGSEA.

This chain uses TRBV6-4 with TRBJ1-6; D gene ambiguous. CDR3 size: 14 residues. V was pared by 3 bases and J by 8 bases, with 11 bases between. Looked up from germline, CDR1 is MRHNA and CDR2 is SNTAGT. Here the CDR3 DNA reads TGTGCCAGCAGTGAGGGAGAGGGTGATTCACCCCTCCACTTT. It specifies CASSEGEGDSPLHF.

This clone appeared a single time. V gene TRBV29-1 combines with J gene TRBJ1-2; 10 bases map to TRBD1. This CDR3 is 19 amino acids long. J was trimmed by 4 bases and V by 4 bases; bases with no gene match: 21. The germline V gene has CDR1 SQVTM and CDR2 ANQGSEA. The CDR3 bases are TGCAGCGTTGTATGGGACAGGGGCATTAAGGTGTATCCTCCCTATGGCTACACCTTC. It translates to CSVVWDRGIKVYPPYGYTF.

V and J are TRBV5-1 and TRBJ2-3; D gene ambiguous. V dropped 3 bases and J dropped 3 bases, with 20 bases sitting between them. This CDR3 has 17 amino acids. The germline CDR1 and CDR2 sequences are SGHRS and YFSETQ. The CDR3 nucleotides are TGCGCCAGCAGCTCGTTGGGTGAGACTGCTACGACAGATACGCAGTATTTT. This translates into CASSSLGETATTDTQYF.

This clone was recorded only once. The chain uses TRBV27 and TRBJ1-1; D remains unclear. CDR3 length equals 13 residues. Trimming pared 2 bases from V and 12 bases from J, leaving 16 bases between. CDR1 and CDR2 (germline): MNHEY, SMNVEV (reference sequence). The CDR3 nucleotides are TGTGCCAGCAGTTTAAATGAGGTTTCAAGGACTTTCTTT. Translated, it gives CASSLNEVSRTFF.

The CDR3 nucleotides read TGTGCCAGCGGCCCGGGACACAGCACAGATACGCAGTATTTT. As protein: CASGPGHSTDTQYF. V usage is TRBV7-3 and J usage is TRBJ2-3; a weak D match, TRBD1 (6 bases). CDR1 SGHTA and CDR2 FQGTGA come from the germline V gene. CDR3 length: 14 residues. Trimming removed 8 bases at V and 0 bases at J, with 12 bases between. Filled out from reference TRBV7-3 and TRBJ2-3, the complete variable domain reads GAGVSQTPSNKVTEKGKYVELRCDPISGHTALYWYRQSLGQGPEFLIYFQGTGAADDSGLPNDRFFAVRPEGSVSTLKIQRTERGDSAVYLCASGPGHSTDTQYFGPGTRLTVL.

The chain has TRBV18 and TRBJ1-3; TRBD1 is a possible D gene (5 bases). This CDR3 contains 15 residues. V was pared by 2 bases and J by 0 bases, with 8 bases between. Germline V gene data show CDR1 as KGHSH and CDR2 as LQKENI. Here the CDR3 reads CASSPTGYSGNTIYF. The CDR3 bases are TGTGCCAGCTCACCAACAGGCTACTCTGGAAACACCATATATTTT.

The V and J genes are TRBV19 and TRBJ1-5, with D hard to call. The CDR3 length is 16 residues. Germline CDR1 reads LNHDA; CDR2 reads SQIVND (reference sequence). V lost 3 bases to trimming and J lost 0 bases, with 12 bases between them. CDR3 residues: CASSMRQEHSNQPQHF. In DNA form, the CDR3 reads TGTGCCAGTAGTATGAGACAAGAACATAGCAATCAGCCCCAGCATTTT.

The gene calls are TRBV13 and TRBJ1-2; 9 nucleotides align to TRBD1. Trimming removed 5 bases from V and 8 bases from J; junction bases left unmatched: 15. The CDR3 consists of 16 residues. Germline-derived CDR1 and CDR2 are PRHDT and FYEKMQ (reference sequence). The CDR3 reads CASSQIYRDRDGGYTF. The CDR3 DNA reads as TGTGCCAGCAGCCAAATCTACCGGGACAGGGATGGAGGCTACACCTTC.

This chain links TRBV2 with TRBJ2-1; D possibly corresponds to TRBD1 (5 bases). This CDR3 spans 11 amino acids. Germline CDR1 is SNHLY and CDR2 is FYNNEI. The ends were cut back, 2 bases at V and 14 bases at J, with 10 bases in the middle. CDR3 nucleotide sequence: TGTGCCAGCAGTGAACAAGGGGCTGAGTTCTTC. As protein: CASSEQGAEFF.

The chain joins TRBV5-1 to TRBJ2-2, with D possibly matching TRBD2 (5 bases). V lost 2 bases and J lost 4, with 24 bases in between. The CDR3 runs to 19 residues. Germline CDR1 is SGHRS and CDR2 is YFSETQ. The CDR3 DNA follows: TGCGCCAGCAGCTTTAAGTCTCCTAGCTACGTATATGGCACCGGGGAGCTGTTTTTT. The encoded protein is CASSFKSPSYVYGTGELFF.

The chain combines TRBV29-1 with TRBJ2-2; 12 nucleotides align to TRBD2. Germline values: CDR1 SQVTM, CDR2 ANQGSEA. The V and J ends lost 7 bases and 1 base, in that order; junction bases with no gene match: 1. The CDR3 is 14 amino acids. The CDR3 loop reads CSALAGGNTGELFF. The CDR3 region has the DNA TGCAGCGCACTAGCGGGGGGGAACACCGGGGAGCTGTTTTTT.

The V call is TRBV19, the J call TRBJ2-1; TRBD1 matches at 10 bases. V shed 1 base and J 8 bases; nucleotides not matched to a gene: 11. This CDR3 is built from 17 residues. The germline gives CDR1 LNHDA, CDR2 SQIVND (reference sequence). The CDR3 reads CASSIGLGDRGKDEQFF. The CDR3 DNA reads TGTGCCAGTAGTATAGGTTTGGGGGACAGGGGAAAGGATGAGCAGTTCTTC.

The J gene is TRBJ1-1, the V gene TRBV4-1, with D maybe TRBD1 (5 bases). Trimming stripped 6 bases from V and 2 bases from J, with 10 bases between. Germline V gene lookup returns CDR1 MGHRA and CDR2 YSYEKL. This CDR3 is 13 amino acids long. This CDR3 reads CASSSTGNTEAFF. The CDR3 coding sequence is TGCGCCAGCAGTTCAACAGGTAACACTGAAGCTTTCTTT.